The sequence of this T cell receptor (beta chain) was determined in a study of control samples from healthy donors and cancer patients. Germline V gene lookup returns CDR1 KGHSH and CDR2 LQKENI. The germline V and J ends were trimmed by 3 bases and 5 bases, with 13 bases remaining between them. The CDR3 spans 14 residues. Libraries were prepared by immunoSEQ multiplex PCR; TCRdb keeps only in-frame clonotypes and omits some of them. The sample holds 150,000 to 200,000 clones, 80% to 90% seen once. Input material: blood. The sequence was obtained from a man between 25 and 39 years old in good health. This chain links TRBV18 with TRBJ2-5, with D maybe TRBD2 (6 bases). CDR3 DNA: TGTGCCAGCTCACCGCGCGGGGCGGGGGAGACCCAGTACTTC. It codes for CASSPRGAGETQYF.